A selection of T cell receptor beta chains follows, all from one sample in a study of blood T cell repertoires in COVID-19. The assay was immunoSEQ multiplex PCR, and TCRdb's table has in-frame clones only and misses some. The sample has over 200,000 clones; around nine tenths are singletons. Sequenced input: peripheral blood. Receptors originate from a man in his forties who had recovered from COVID-19. Each CDR3 is given with its conserved first and last residue. A D gene is named only where the DNA matches it firmly.

D: NA; J: TRBJ1-3; V: TRBV6-2/TRBV6-3; CDR3: CASSGSGTLGNTIYF
D: TRBD1; J: TRBJ1-2; V: TRBV7-9; CDR3: CASSSQGDYGYTF
D: TRBD1; J: TRBJ1-1; V: TRBV9; CDR3: CASSETGVTEAFF
D: TRBD1; J: TRBJ2-1; V: TRBV19; CDR3: CASRGQAYNEQFF
D: NA; J: TRBJ1-1; V: TRBV5-1; CDR3: CASSLSVMNTEAFF
D: NA; J: TRBJ1-2; V: TRBV5-4; CDR3: CASSPRTAFNYGYTF
D: TRBD1; J: TRBJ1-2; V: TRBV7-9; CDR3: CASSLGQGSYGYTF
D: NA; J: TRBJ1-2; V: TRBV12-3/TRBV12-4; CDR3: CASTGNWTEGYTF
D: TRBD2; J: TRBJ2-7; V: TRBV29-1; CDR3: CSVVGGRRNEQYF
D: TRBD2; J: TRBJ2-5; V: TRBV11-3; CDR3: CASSIGSGGAETQYF
D: NA; J: TRBJ1-5; V: TRBV12-3/TRBV12-4; CDR3: CASVQGYQPQHF
D: NA; J: TRBJ2-3; V: TRBV29-1; CDR3: CSVVAATDTQYF
D: TRBD1; J: TRBJ2-7; V: TRBV19; CDR3: CASSSRTGVWEQYF
D: TRBD2; J: TRBJ2-1; V: TRBV7-3; CDR3: CASSQPSGSLNEQFF
D: NA; J: TRBJ2-1; V: TRBV5-1; CDR3: CASSPRHDSYNEQFF
D: TRBD2; J: TRBJ2-7; V: TRBV11-1; CDR3: CASSTKRDSGEQYF
D: NA; J: TRBJ2-7; V: TRBV30; CDR3: CAWSRIPSSYEQYF
D: NA; J: NA; V: TRBV3-1/TRBV3-2; CDR3: CASSQDNYEQYF
D: TRBD2; J: TRBJ2-7; V: TRBV19; CDR3: CASSTTSGESYEQYF
D: TRBD2; J: TRBJ2-1; V: TRBV5-6; CDR3: CASSHSLGGGDYNEQFF
D: TRBD2; J: TRBJ2-1; V: TRBV12-3/TRBV12-4; CDR3: CASSQSSGSQFF
D: NA; J: TRBJ1-1; V: TRBV7-8; CDR3: CASSLGRAQNTEAFF
D: NA; J: TRBJ1-5; V: TRBV10-3; CDR3: CAISRGLSSNQPQHF
D: TRBD1; J: TRBJ1-5; V: TRBV27; CDR3: CASSLKGGQGRISNQPQHF
D: NA; J: TRBJ1-2; V: TRBV9; CDR3: CASSVGGLVDYGYTF
D: NA; J: TRBJ2-1; V: TRBV10-3; CDR3: CAISEFEPSYNEQFF
D: NA; J: TRBJ1-1; V: TRBV29-1; CDR3: CSVAGQMNTEAFF
D: NA; J: TRBJ1-5; V: TRBV6-5; CDR3: CASRRRRGQPQHF
D: TRBD2; J: TRBJ2-3; V: TRBV7-2; CDR3: CASSFPKAGGPDTQYF
D: NA; J: TRBJ1-5; V: TRBV5-8; CDR3: CASSLVVATDNQPQHF
D: NA; J: TRBJ1-1; V: TRBV14; CDR3: CASSQVIAAAFF
D: TRBD2; J: TRBJ2-3; V: TRBV30; CDR3: CAWSVGLAGSLDTQYF
D: NA; J: TRBJ1-5; V: TRBV15; CDR3: CATLLGGNNQPQHF
D: NA; J: TRBJ2-2; V: TRBV6-5; CDR3: CASSYSWRRSTGELFF
D: TRBD2; J: TRBJ2-5; V: TRBV5-1; CDR3: CASSFSGTKETQYF
D: NA; J: TRBJ2-1; V: TRBV13; CDR3: CASSKSSSYNEQFF
D: NA; J: TRBJ1-5; V: TRBV21-1; CDR3: CASSTQTGGDNQPQHF
D: NA; J: TRBJ1-2; V: TRBV21-1; CDR3: CASSKYLGEPYGYTF
D: NA; J: TRBJ2-1; V: TRBV4-1; CDR3: CASSLGEYGYNEQFF
D: NA; J: TRBJ2-3; V: TRBV7-8; CDR3: CASSLTLVRRSSANTDTQYF
D: TRBD2; J: TRBJ2-5; V: TRBV19; CDR3: CASSIEEREDQETQYF
D: NA; J: TRBJ2-7; V: TRBV5-1; CDR3: CASSLYGGGEQYF
D: TRBD1; J: TRBJ2-1; V: TRBV7-9; CDR3: CASSLGAGTDYNEQFF
D: NA; J: TRBJ1-2; V: TRBV15; CDR3: CATRGGAKGYTF